These 5 T cell receptor beta chains were sequenced from one sample in a study of T cell changes during pregnancy in multiple sclerosis (dated by TCRdb to about 2019). Libraries came from the immunoSEQ multiplex PCR assay. Drawn from immuneACCESS, this table holds only the in-frame rearrangements with V and J called that TCRdb kept. Clones are partly lost; checked studies trace under half to an unresolved V gene and leave the rest unexplained. For this sample the table gives tens of thousands of clones, of which 70% to 90% were detected only once. The ten largest clones take up around 0.7% of the sample. Specimen: CD4+ T cells from peripheral blood mononuclear cells, collected in the first trimester of pregnancy. The receptors were gathered from a female donor in good health, enrolled as a control in a pregnancy study.

CDR3: CASSESRQGDQPQHF. Here the CDR3 DNA reads TGTGCCAGCAGTGAAAGCAGACAGGGGGATCAGCCCCAGCATTTT. The rearrangement uses TRBV2 and TRBJ1-5, with TRBD1 matching 9 bases. J lost 5 bases, V lost 2 bases, and 4 bases had no gene match. The CDR3 has 15 amino acids. Germline V CDR1 and CDR2: SNHLY, FYNNEI. Filled out from reference TRBV2 and TRBJ1-5, the complete variable domain reads EPEVTQTPSHQVTQMGQEVILRCVPISNHLYFYWYRQILGQKVEFLVSFYNNEISEKSEIFDDQFSVERPDGSNFTLKIRSTKLEDSAMYFCASSESRQGDQPQHFGDGTRLSIL.

In DNA, the CDR3 is TGTGCCAGCAGTGACCGTCTAGCCGGGGAGCTGTTTTTT. Translating gives CASSDRLAGELFF. The rearrangement joins TRBV6-1 to TRBJ2-2; D not certain. The CDR3 runs 13 residues. V was clipped by 3 bases and J by 6 bases, with 8 bases between them. CDR1 is MNHNS and CDR2 is SASEGT in the germline V gene.

J is TRBJ1-1 and V is TRBV25-1; the D is unclear. The CDR3 consists of 13 residues. From germline, CDR1 is MGHDK and CDR2 SYGVNS. V lost 4 bases to trimming and J lost 10 bases, with 16 bases between them. The CDR3 DNA reads TGTGCCAGCAGTGGAGGAGGAAGAGTCGGAGCTTTCTTT. It specifies CASSGGGRVGAFF.

This sequence joins TRBV27 and TRBJ2-7; 9 bases match TRBD1. The CDR3 covers 15 residues. The V gene's germline CDR1 is MNHEY and CDR2 SMNVEV (reference sequence). V lost 3 bases, J lost 2 bases, and 5 bases stayed unmatched. The CDR3 spells CASSFDRGGTYEQYF. The CDR3 DNA follows: TGTGCCAGCAGTTTCGACAGGGGGGGGACCTACGAGCAGTACTTC.

The chain has TRBV7-9 and TRBJ2-1; 7 bases align to TRBD1. There are 16 residues in the CDR3. Germline-derived CDR1 and CDR2 are SEHNR and FQNEAQ (reference sequence). V trimming: 8 bases; J trimming: 0 bases; junction bases outside the gene matches: 10. CDR3: CASGHGQVSSYNEQFF. CDR3 DNA sequence: TGTGCCAGCGGCCACGGACAGGTTAGCTCCTACAATGAGCAGTTCTTC.